Listed below are T cell receptor beta chains from one sample, sequenced in a study of tumor-infiltrating lymphocytes in glioblastoma multiforme. MiXCR, applied by TCRdb to the multiplex PCR reads, yields one record per CDR3 protein. The sample has about 11,000 distinct CDR3 sequences; approximately 71% are singletons. Sequencing used brain tumor tissue. The receptors originated from a male donor with glioblastoma. Each CDR3 is given with its conserved first and last residue. A D gene is named only where the DNA matches it firmly. The size field is filled for only some rows; it gives once, few, many or a size class.

v_gene	j_gene	abundance	d_gene	CDR3aa	CDR3nt
TRBV6-2/TRBV6-3	TRBJ2-3	once	-	CGSSTTPNTDALYF	TGTGGCAGCAGCACGACACCGAACACAGATGCGCTGTATTTT
TRBV11-1	TRBJ2-1	few	TRBD2	CASSPGLAGYNEQFF	TGTGCCAGCAGCCCGGGACTAGCGGGGTACAATGAGCAGTTCTTC
TRBV6-2/TRBV6-3	TRBJ1-1	-	-	CASSSPSAGNTEAFF	TGTGCCAGCAGTTCGCCCTCCGCAGGCAACACTGAAGCTTTCTTT
TRBV20-1	TRBJ1-2	-	-	CSARGGYTF	TGCAGTGCTAGGGGTGGCTACACCTTC
TRBV29-1	TRBJ2-5	-	-	CSVEGFYETQYF	TGCAGCGTTGAAGGGTTCTATGAGACCCAGTACTTC
TRBV4-1	TRBJ2-2	-	TRBD2	CASSPISGRAPGELFF	TGCGCCAGCAGTCCGATTAGCGGGAGGGCCCCCGGGGAACTGTTCTTT
TRBV20-1	TRBJ2-3	-	TRBD2	CSASRTGLAGGSSSTDTQYF	TGCAGTGCTAGTCGCACCGGACTAGCGGGAGGGTCGAGTAGCACAGATACTCAGTATTTT
TRBV6-6	TRBJ2-3	many	-	CASSYSRSSYTRTDTQYF	TGTGCCAGCAGTTACTCACGTTCTAGCTATACACGCACAGATACGCAGTATTTT
TRBV20-1	TRBJ2-3	medium-sized	TRBD2	CSADGTSGLGDTQYF	TGCAGTGCAGACGGGACTAGCGGTCTTGGGGATACGCAGTATTTT
TRBV12-3/TRBV12-4	TRBJ2-7	-	TRBD1	CASSRAGTGGIYEQYF	TGTGCCAGCAGCCGCGCCGGGACAGGGGGGATTTACGAGCAGTACTTC
TRBV6-5	TRBJ2-7	-	-	CATSGTGTYEQYF	TGTGCCACCTCCGGGACGGGGACCTACGAGCAGTACTTC
TRBV6-5	TRBJ2-1	-	-	CASSYSSPSEQFF	TGTGCCAGCAGTTACTCGTCCCCGAGTGAGCAGTTCTTC
TRBV11-2	TRBJ2-3	once	-	CASSLGGARGYTDTQYF	TGTGCCAGCAGCTTAGGGGGCGCGAGGGGCTACACAGATACGCAGTATTTT
TRBV11-3	TRBJ2-2	-	-	CASSPGDAGELFF	TGTGCCAGCAGCCCCGGAGACGCCGGGGAGCTGTTTTTT
TRBV20-1	TRBJ2-7	-	-	CSVREGTSESYEQYF	TGCAGTGTTAGAGAAGGGACTTCGGAGAGTTATGAGCAGTACTTC
TRBV20-1	TRBJ2-1	-	TRBD2	CSAIGRYNEQFF	TGCAGTGCTATCGGGAGGTACAATGAGCAGTTCTTC
TRBV5-1	TRBJ2-1	-	TRBD2	CASSRGGLADHSSYNEQFF	TGCGCCAGCAGCAGGGGAGGCCTAGCGGACCACAGCTCCTACAATGAGCAGTTCTTC
TRBV20-1	TRBJ1-5	-	-	CSSRAPGVDQPQHF	TGTAGTTCTAGGGCACCGGGGGTCGATCAGCCCCAGCACTTT
TRBV6-5	TRBJ2-1	-	-	CASRSRGLQFF	TGTGCCAGCAGGTCTCGAGGATTGCAGTTCTTC
TRBV6-1	TRBJ2-1	-	TRBD2	CARGGSEGPNEQFF	TGTGCCCGCGGGGGTAGTGAAGGTCCGAATGAGCAGTTCTTC
TRBV14	TRBJ2-2	-	-	CTSSPLGRGTGELFF	TGTACCAGCAGCCCCCTTGGACGAGGCACCGGGGAGCTGTTTTTT
TRBV9	TRBJ1-4	-	-	CASSAGWGSNEKLFF	TGTGCCAGCAGCGCCGGATGGGGGTCTAATGAAAAACTGTTTTTT
TRBV20-1	TRBJ2-3	-	TRBD2	CSASPPGLAGGLSSTDTQYF	TGCAGTGCTAGTCCCCCCGGACTAGCAGGAGGGCTGAGTAGCACAGATACGCAGTATTTT
TRBV11-3	TRBJ2-1	few	TRBD2	CASPSGRASNEQFF	TGTGCCAGTCCTAGCGGGAGGGCCTCCAATGAGCAGTTCTTC
TRBV20-1	TRBJ1-6	-	-	CSASKGRPYNSPLHF	TGCAGTGCTAGTAAAGGACGGCCGTATAATTCACCCCTCCACTTT
TRBV11-3	TRBJ2-3	-	-	CASSSRTATDTQYF	TGTGCCAGCAGCTCTCGGACAGCCACAGATACGCAGTATTTT
TRBV29-1	TRBJ2-2	-	TRBD1	CSTTGTGVTGELLF	TGCAGCACCACCGGGACAGGGGTGACCGGGGAGCTGCTTTTT
TRBV29-1	TRBJ2-1	few	-	CSVGRRQGDNEQFF	TGCAGCGTTGGGAGGCGGCAAGGGGACAATGAGCAGTTCTTC
TRBV6-2/TRBV6-3	TRBJ2-7	-	-	CASTRELLLGGEQYF	TGTGCCAGCACTCGAGAACTGCTGCTTGGAGGCGAGCAGTACTTC
TRBV11-2	TRBJ2-2	-	-	CANSFSPYRSEYSTGELFF	TGTGCCAACAGCTTCAGTCCTTACCGGAGTGAATATAGCACCGGGGAGCTGTTTTTT
TRBV20-1	TRBJ2-2	-	TRBD2	CSARPTSGRKTGELFF	TGCAGTGCTCGACCGACTAGCGGGAGAAAAACCGGGGAGCTGTTTTTT
TRBV11-2	TRBJ1-1	-	-	CASDVDGGVEAFF	TGTGCCAGCGACGTAGATGGAGGGGTTGAAGCTTTCTTT
TRBV6-2/TRBV6-3	TRBJ2-3	-	-	CASSTTPNTVAQYF	TGTGCTAGCAGCACGACACCGAACACAGTTGCGCAGTATTTT
TRBV4-2	TRBJ1-1	-	TRBD1	CASSQGQGMNTEAFF	TGTGCCAGCAGCCAAGGACAGGGGATGAACACTGAAGCTTTCTTT
TRBV11-1	TRBJ1-1	many	-	CASSLGSLTEAFF	TGTGCCAGCAGCTTAGGGTCTCTCACTGAAGCTTTCTTT
TRBV20-1	TRBJ2-7	-	-	CSARGQSSDSSYEQYF	TGCAGCGCTAGAGGTCAGAGTTCGGATAGCTCCTACGAGCAGTACTTC
TRBV11-2	TRBJ2-7	large	TRBD2	CASSLVAGEFNEQYF	TGTGCCAGCAGCTTAGTAGCGGGGGAGTTCAACGAGCAGTACTTC
TRBV12-3/TRBV12-4	TRBJ2-1	-	-	CASSLTRTSSSYNEQFF	TGTGCCAGCAGTCTTACGCGGACCTCGAGCTCCTACAATGAGCAGTTCTTC
TRBV29-1	TRBJ2-1	medium-sized	TRBD1	CSAWDRDNNEQFF	TGCAGCGCATGGGACAGGGATAACAATGAGCAGTTCTTC
TRBV20-1	TRBJ2-7	-	TRBD2	CSAREGTSGGYEQYF	TGCAGTGCTAGAGAAGGGACTTCGGGAGGTTATGAGCAGTACTTC
TRBV4-1	TRBJ2-3	medium-sized	TRBD2	CASSRGLQSTDTQYF	TGCGCCAGCAGCCGGGGACTACAGAGCACAGATACGCAGTATTTT
TRBV11-2	TRBJ2-2	-	-	CACNRRELDTGQLFF	TGTGCCTGCAACAGAAGGGAGCTGGACACCGGGCAGCTGTTTTTT
TRBV11-1	TRBJ2-2	-	-	CASSPVVPGMDTGELFF	TGTGCCAGCAGCCCAGTTGTTCCAGGGATGGACACCGGGGAGCTGTTTTTT
TRBV29-1	TRBJ2-1	-	TRBD2	CSVEPSGSNEQFF	TGCAGCGTTGAACCTAGCGGGAGCAATGAGCAGTTCTTC
TRBV5-4	TRBJ1-1	few	-	CTSMRWERNTEAFF	TGTACCAGCATGAGATGGGAGAGGAACACTGAAGCTTTCTTT
TRBV30	TRBJ1-1	medium-sized	TRBD1	CAWFPGTGGTEAFF	TGTGCCTGGTTTCCCGGGACAGGGGGCACTGAAGCTTTCTTT
TRBV4-1	TRBJ2-2	-	-	CASSRLIDTGELFF	TGCGCCAGCAGCCGCCTAATAGACACCGGGGAGCTGTTTTTT
TRBV29-1	TRBJ2-5	-	TRBD2	CSVEQTSGRLETQYF	TGCAGCGTTGAACAGACTAGCGGGAGGTTAGAGACCCAGTACTTC
TRBV11-2	TRBJ2-1	-	-	CATSLIGDLLFNEQFF	TGTGCCACCAGCTTAATTGGGGATCTCCTCTTTAACGAGCAGTTCTTC
TRBV20-1	TRBJ2-3	-	-	CIVLRMGTTLNAQYF	TGCATTGTCCTACGGATGGGGACGACCCTTAATGCGCAGTATTTT
TRBV10-1	TRBJ2-2	-	-	CASSCDKGTGELFF	TGCGCCAGCAGTTGTGACAAGGGGACCGGGGAGCTGTTTTTT
TRBV11-3	TRBJ2-1	-	TRBD2	CASSFDSGGPYNEQFF	TGTGCCAGCAGCTTTGATAGCGGGGGCCCTTACAATGAGCAGTTCTTC
TRBV20-1	TRBJ2-3	-	TRBD2	CSASRPGIAGGLSSTDTQYF	TGCAGTGCTAGTCGCCCAGGAATAGCGGGAGGACTGAGTAGCACAGATACGCAGTATTTT
TRBV12-3/TRBV12-4	TRBJ1-5	-	TRBD1	CASSETGIVPQHF	TGTGCCAGCAGTGAGACAGGGATTGTGCCCCAGCATTTT
TRBV12-3/TRBV12-4	TRBJ2-3	medium-sized	-	CASSLATDTQYF	TGTGCCAGCAGTTTGGCCACAGATACGCAGTATTTT